The present T cell receptor (beta chain) was sequenced within a study of Ad26.COV2.S vaccination and SARS-CoV-2 variants. The study, taken as a whole, reports: Spike-specific responses of CD8+ and CD4+ T cells were reported to display substantial breadth after vaccination.

Turning to this clone: Antigen specificity is unknown.

The CDR3 has 12 residues. Trimming left V 3 bases short and J 1 base short, with 7 bases between. Germline CDR1 reads DFQATT; CDR2 reads SNEGSKA (reference sequence). Profiling relied on immunoSEQ multiplex PCR, and the TCRdb table lists in-frame clones only, not all of them. The data hold 120,000 to 150,000 clones, with 86% observed a single time. The source is a human donor who had recovered from COVID-19. The genes are TRBV20-1 and TRBJ2-7, with D uncertain. Specimen: peripheral blood, collected after recovery from COVID-19. The CDR3 bases are TGCAGTGCTAGTGGCGGATCCTACGAGCAGTACTTC. Translating it yields CSASGGSYEQYF.